This record covers a single TCR beta chain. Its antigen is not known. This sample is part of a study of cytomegalovirus exposure and HLA in healthy donors. Whole-study results and caveats: In the approximately 130 validation repertoires, about 95% of cluster scores exceeded 0, per a later analysis. Despite most TCR sequences being rare, some public TCRs occurred in many donors. The study designated over 150 TCR beta chains cytomegalovirus-associated.

The data were produced by immunoSEQ multiplex PCR, yet TCRdb's version contains in-frame clones alone and is incomplete. The sample includes 90,000 to 100,000 clones, roughly 87% seen only once; the top ten take about 6.5%. The V gene's germline CDR1 is KGHSH and CDR2 LQKENI. V lost 4 bases and J 2 bases, leaving 9 bases between the germline ends. This CDR3 region has 13 residues. Sequenced input: PBMCs. The receptor comes from a young man in good health and CMV-seropositive. The chain has TRBV18 and TRBJ2-7; possible D gene TRBD1, 6 bases. CDR3 nucleotides: TGTGCCAGCTCACGAAACAGGGCCTACGAGCAGTACTTC. Translation: CASSRNRAYEQYF.